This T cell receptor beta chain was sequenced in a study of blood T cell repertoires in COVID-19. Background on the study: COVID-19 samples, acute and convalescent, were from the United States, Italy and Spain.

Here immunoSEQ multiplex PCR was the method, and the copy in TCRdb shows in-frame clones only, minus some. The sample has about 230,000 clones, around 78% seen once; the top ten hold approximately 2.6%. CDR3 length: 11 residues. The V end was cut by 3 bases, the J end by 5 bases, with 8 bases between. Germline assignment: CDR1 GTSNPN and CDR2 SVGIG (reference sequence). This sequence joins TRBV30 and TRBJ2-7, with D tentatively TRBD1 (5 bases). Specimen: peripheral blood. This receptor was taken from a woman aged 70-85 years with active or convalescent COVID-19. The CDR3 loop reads CAWRQGNEQYF. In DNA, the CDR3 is TGTGCCTGGAGGCAGGGAAACGAGCAGTACTTC.